These T cell receptor beta chains were read from a single sample in a study of T cell changes during pregnancy in multiple sclerosis. Profiling relied on immunoSEQ multiplex PCR, and the TCRdb table lists in-frame clones only, not all of them. This table has about 44,000 clones, approximately 93% appearing once. The specimen comprised CD4+ T cells from peripheral blood mononuclear cells, sampled in the first trimester of pregnancy. The receptors shown here come from a female donor with multiple sclerosis, enrolled in a pregnancy study. The CDR3 runs from the conserved cysteine through the conserved F or W. A D gene is named only where the DNA matches it firmly. The size of a clone is reported for some rows only, either as once, few or many, or as a class for expanded clones.

V: TRBV5-1
J: TRBJ2-1
D: TRBD2
size: .
CDR3: CASSLFGGAGVYNEQFF
DNA: TGCGCCAGCAGCCTTTTTGGTGGGGCGGGGGTATACAATGAGCAGTTCTTC

V: TRBV29-1
J: TRBJ2-5
D: TRBD1
size: .
CDR3: CSVDRGFVETQYF
DNA: TGCAGCGTTGACAGGGGGTTTGTTGAGACCCAGTACTTC

V: TRBV7-9
J: TRBJ2-7
D: TRBD1
size: .
CDR3: CASSYPLGTGSYEQYF
DNA: TGTGCCAGCAGCTACCCCCTCGGGACAGGGAGTTACGAGCAGTACTTC

V: TRBV14
J: TRBJ2-3
D: TRBD1
size: .
CDR3: CASSQLTGGITDTQYF
DNA: TGTGCCAGCAGCCAGCTTACAGGGGGCATCACAGATACGCAGTATTTT

V: TRBV7-9
J: TRBJ1-2
D: .
size: .
CDR3: CASSSGSGGYTF
DNA: TGTGCCAGCAGCTCAGGATCAGGCGGCTACACCTTC

V: TRBV7-9
J: TRBJ1-4
D: .
size: .
CDR3: CASSSTARVNEKLFF
DNA: TGTGCCAGCAGCTCTACGGCCCGGGTTAATGAAAAACTGTTTTTT

V: TRBV11-3
J: TRBJ2-1
D: .
size: .
CDR3: CASSLAFVETEKGDNEQFF
DNA: TGTGCCAGCAGCTTAGCGTTCGTAGAGACAGAAAAAGGTGACAATGAGCAGTTCTTC

V: TRBV5-4
J: TRBJ2-5
D: .
size: .
CDR3: CASSSGGATQYF
DNA: TGTGCCAGCAGCTCAGGTGGGGCGACCCAGTACTTC

V: TRBV30
J: TRBJ2-7
D: .
size: .
CDR3: CAWITTGSPYEQYF
DNA: TGTGCCTGGATCACCACCGGGTCTCCTTACGAGCAGTACTTC

V: TRBV10-3
J: TRBJ1-1
D: .
size: .
CDR3: CATGNIQATEAFF
DNA: TGTGCCACCGGGAATATTCAGGCTACTGAAGCTTTCTTT

V: TRBV21-1
J: TRBJ2-2
D: .
size: .
CDR3: CASRARGGRRTGELFF
DNA: TGTGCCAGCAGGGCCCGGGGGGGGCGACGTACCGGGGAGCTGTTTTTT

V: TRBV9
J: TRBJ1-1
D: .
size: .
CDR3: CASSGNREGAFF
DNA: TGTGCCAGCAGCGGGAACAGGGAGGGAGCTTTCTTT

V: TRBV11-2
J: TRBJ2-1
D: .
size: .
CDR3: CASSSSGTLFSYNEQFF
DNA: TGTGCCAGCAGCTCATCCGGGACTCTCTTCTCCTACAATGAGCAGTTCTTC

V: TRBV6-1
J: TRBJ2-3
D: TRBD2
size: .
CDR3: CASRGLAGGGDTQYF
DNA: TGTGCCAGCAGAGGACTAGCGGGGGGTGGAGATACGCAGTATTTT

V: TRBV14
J: TRBJ2-7
D: .
size: .
CDR3: CASSQGNREREQYF
DNA: TGTGCCAGCAGCCAGGGTAACAGGGAGCGCGAGCAGTACTTC

V: TRBV19
J: TRBJ1-1
D: TRBD1
size: .
CDR3: CASSMARGRTEAFF
DNA: TGTGCCAGTAGTATGGCGAGGGGGCGGACTGAAGCTTTCTTT

V: TRBV18
J: TRBJ1-1
D: .
size: .
CDR3: CASSPKQGNTEAFF
DNA: TGTGCCAGCTCGCCTAAACAGGGGAACACTGAAGCTTTCTTT

V: TRBV5-5
J: TRBJ1-2
D: .
size: .
CDR3: CASSLGGPGNYGYTF
DNA: TGTGCCAGCAGCTTAGGGGGTCCCGGTAACTATGGCTACACCTTC

V: TRBV6-5
J: TRBJ1-2
D: .
size: .
CDR3: CASRPETPVYGYTF
DNA: TGTGCCAGCAGACCAGAAACCCCTGTCTATGGCTACACCTTC

V: TRBV25-1
J: TRBJ1-2
D: .
size: .
CDR3: CASSRGQNYGYTF
DNA: TGTGCCAGCAGTAGAGGGCAGAACTATGGCTACACCTTC

V: TRBV2
J: TRBJ1-3
D: TRBD1
size: .
CDR3: CASSGPGTGAVGNTIYF
DNA: TGTGCCAGCAGTGGCCCCGGGACAGGGGCAGTTGGAAACACCATATATTTT

V: TRBV27
J: TRBJ2-2
D: .
size: .
CDR3: CASSLLPGTNTGELFF
DNA: TGTGCCAGCAGTTTACTCCCGGGGACGAACACCGGGGAGCTGTTTTTT

V: TRBV7-8
J: TRBJ1-4
D: .
size: .
CDR3: CASTLRAGINEKLFF
DNA: TGTGCCAGCACCCTTAGAGCAGGGATAAATGAAAAACTGTTTTTT

V: TRBV19
J: TRBJ1-5
D: TRBD1
size: .
CDR3: CASSFLGQGIGQPQHF
DNA: TGTGCCAGTAGTTTTTTGGGACAGGGGATAGGGCAGCCCCAGCATTTT

V: TRBV7-6
J: TRBJ2-1
D: .
size: once
CDR3: CASSRSSNEQFF
DNA: TGTGCCAGCAGCCGATCGAGCAATGAGCAGTTCTTC

V: TRBV7-3
J: TRBJ1-4
D: .
size: .
CDR3: CASSLSGSANEKLFF
DNA: TGTGCCAGCAGCTTAAGCGGGTCGGCTAATGAAAAACTGTTTTTT

V: TRBV2
J: TRBJ2-3
D: TRBD2
size: .
CDR3: CASSDSGAPYTDTQYF
DNA: TGTGCCAGCAGTGATAGCGGGGCACCCTACACAGATACGCAGTATTTT

V: TRBV6-5
J: TRBJ1-1
D: .
size: once
CDR3: CASLAGGGTEAFF
DNA: TGTGCCAGTTTGGCGGGGGGTGGCACTGAAGCTTTCTTT

V: TRBV10-3
J: TRBJ2-1
D: .
size: once
CDR3: CATAGSIEQFF
DNA: TGTGCCACGGCAGGGTCGATTGAGCAGTTCTTC

V: TRBV19
J: TRBJ2-2
D: .
size: .
CDR3: CASSLLGGVPGNTGELFF
DNA: TGTGCCAGTAGTCTACTTGGGGGCGTCCCGGGGAACACCGGGGAGCTGTTTTTT

V: TRBV2
J: TRBJ2-1
D: .
size: .
CDR3: CASSGQFEQFF
DNA: TGTGCCAGCAGTGGACAGTTTGAGCAGTTCTTC

V: TRBV13
J: TRBJ2-3
D: TRBD2
size: .
CDR3: CASSQGLAGTDTQYF
DNA: TGTGCCAGCAGCCAGGGACTAGCGGGCACAGATACGCAGTATTTT

V: TRBV5-4
J: TRBJ2-2
D: TRBD2
size: .
CDR3: CASSLPSGGELFF
DNA: TGTGCCAGCAGCTTGCCTAGCGGGGGGGAGCTGTTTTTT

V: TRBV5-6
J: TRBJ1-4
D: .
size: .
CDR3: CASSLDGNEKLFF
DNA: TGTGCCAGCAGCTTGGACGGTAATGAAAAACTGTTTTTT

V: TRBV5-1
J: TRBJ2-7
D: .
size: .
CDR3: CASSLAPGYEQYF
DNA: TGCGCCAGCAGCTTGGCGCCGGGCTACGAGCAGTACTTC

V: TRBV19
J: TRBJ1-1
D: TRBD1
size: .
CDR3: CASSITGADTEAFF
DNA: TGTGCCAGTAGTATTACAGGGGCGGACACTGAAGCTTTCTTT

V: TRBV5-1
J: TRBJ1-2
D: .
size: .
CDR3: CASSSTGLGYGYTF
DNA: TGCGCCAGCAGCTCCACAGGGTTGGGCTATGGCTACACCTTC

V: TRBV30
J: TRBJ1-6
D: TRBD1
size: .
CDR3: CAWSAGLQGAPHF
DNA: TGTGCCTGGAGTGCAGGGTTACAGGGGGCTCCCCACTTT

V: TRBV19
J: TRBJ2-2
D: TRBD2
size: .
CDR3: CASNVGRTLANTGELFF
DNA: TGTGCCAGTAATGTCGGGAGGACACTCGCGAACACCGGGGAGCTGTTTTTT

V: TRBV7-9
J: TRBJ2-3
D: TRBD2
size: .
CDR3: CASSLVGGLAGRTDTQYF
DNA: TGTGCCAGCAGCTTAGTCGGGGGACTAGCGGGGCGCACAGATACGCAGTATTTT

V: TRBV6-5
J: TRBJ2-7
D: .
size: .
CDR3: CASTKITGKREQYF
DNA: TGTGCCAGCACCAAGATCACAGGGAAGCGCGAGCAGTACTTC

V: TRBV10-3
J: TRBJ1-1
D: .
size: .
CDR3: CAIEAGGGETEAFF
DNA: TGTGCCATCGAAGCGGGAGGCGGGGAAACTGAAGCTTTCTTT

V: TRBV6-5
J: TRBJ2-2
D: .
size: .
CDR3: CASSYLSRANTGELFF
DNA: TGTGCCAGCAGTTACTTGTCCAGGGCAAACACCGGGGAGCTGTTTTTT

V: TRBV6-1
J: TRBJ1-2
D: .
size: .
CDR3: CATVGGRGGYTF
DNA: TGTGCCACAGTGGGCGGAAGGGGCGGCTACACCTTC

V: TRBV19
J: TRBJ1-1
D: .
size: .
CDR3: CASSSKGDTEAFF
DNA: TGTGCCAGTAGTTCAAAAGGGGACACTGAAGCTTTCTTT

V: TRBV19
J: TRBJ1-2
D: TRBD1
size: .
CDR3: CATRDSYGYTF
DNA: TGTGCCACTCGGGACAGCTATGGCTACACCTTC

V: TRBV25-1
J: TRBJ2-2
D: .
size: .
CDR3: CATLRGSSGELFF
DNA: TGTGCCACCCTCAGGGGCTCCTCGGGGGAGCTGTTTTTT

V: TRBV6-5
J: TRBJ1-2
D: TRBD1
size: .
CDR3: CASSSTGTGYGYTF
DNA: TGTGCCAGCAGTTCCACCGGGACAGGCTATGGCTACACCTTC

V: TRBV21-1
J: TRBJ2-7
D: .
size: .
CDR3: CASSNRPSRLSYEQYF
DNA: TGTGCCAGCAGCAATCGTCCTAGCCGCCTATCCTACGAGCAGTACTTC

V: TRBV14
J: TRBJ2-1
D: .
size: .
CDR3: CASSPQDTYNEQFF
DNA: TGTGCCAGCAGCCCACAGGACACCTACAATGAGCAGTTCTTC

V: TRBV7-9
J: TRBJ1-4
D: .
size: .
CDR3: CASSLSAATNEKLFF
DNA: TGTGCCAGCAGCTTATCGGCGGCAACTAATGAAAAACTGTTTTTT

V: TRBV18
J: TRBJ1-3
D: .
size: .
CDR3: CASSRGRDSGNTIYF
DNA: TGTGCCAGCTCACGGGGCAGAGACTCTGGAAACACCATATATTTT

V: TRBV4-1
J: TRBJ1-3
D: TRBD1
size: .
CDR3: CASSQPGQGFGNTIYF
DNA: TGCGCCAGCAGCCAACCGGGACAGGGGTTCGGAAACACCATATATTTT

V: TRBV6-1
J: TRBJ1-2
D: .
size: .
CDR3: CATNLVGARSGYTF
DNA: TGTGCCACCAATCTCGTGGGGGCTCGCAGTGGCTACACCTTC

V: TRBV5-1
J: TRBJ1-2
D: .
size: .
CDR3: CASSPGNRVNYGYTF
DNA: TGCGCCAGCAGCCCCGGGAACAGGGTGAACTATGGCTACACCTTC

V: TRBV7-2
J: TRBJ1-1
D: .
size: .
CDR3: CASSLAAGEAFF
DNA: TGTGCCAGCAGCTTAGCGGCAGGTGAAGCTTTCTTT

V: TRBV6-1
J: TRBJ1-1
D: .
size: .
CDR3: CASSEQAGSTEAFF
DNA: TGTGCCAGCAGTGAACAGGCAGGGTCCACTGAAGCTTTCTTT

V: TRBV13
J: TRBJ2-1
D: .
size: .
CDR3: CASSLSADYNEQFF
DNA: TGTGCCAGCAGCTTAAGCGCAGACTACAATGAGCAGTTCTTC